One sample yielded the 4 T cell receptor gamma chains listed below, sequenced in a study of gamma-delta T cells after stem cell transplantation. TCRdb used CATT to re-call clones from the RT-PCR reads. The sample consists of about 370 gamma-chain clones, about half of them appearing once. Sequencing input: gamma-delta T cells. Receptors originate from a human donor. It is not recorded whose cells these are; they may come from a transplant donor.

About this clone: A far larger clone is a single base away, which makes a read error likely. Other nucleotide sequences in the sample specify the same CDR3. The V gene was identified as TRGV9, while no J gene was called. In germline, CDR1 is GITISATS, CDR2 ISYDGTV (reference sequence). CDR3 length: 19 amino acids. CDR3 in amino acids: CALWEVYTLQELGKKIKVF. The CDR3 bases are TGTGCCTTGTGGGAGGTCTATACCCTTCAAGAGTTGGGCAAAAAAATCAAGGTGTTT.

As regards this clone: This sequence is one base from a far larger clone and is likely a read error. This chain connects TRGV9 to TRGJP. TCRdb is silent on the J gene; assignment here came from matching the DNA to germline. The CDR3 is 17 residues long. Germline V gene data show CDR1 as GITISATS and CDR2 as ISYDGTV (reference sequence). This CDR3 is CALWEVLSELGRKIKVF. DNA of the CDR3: TGTGCCTTGTGGGAGGTGTTGTCGGAGTTGGGCAGAAAAATCAAGGTATTT.

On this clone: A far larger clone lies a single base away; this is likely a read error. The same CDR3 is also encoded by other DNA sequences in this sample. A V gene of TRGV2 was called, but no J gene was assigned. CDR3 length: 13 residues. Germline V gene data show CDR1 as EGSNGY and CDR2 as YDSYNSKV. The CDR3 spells CATWDANYYKKLF. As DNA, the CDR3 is TGTGCCACCTGGGACGCAAATTATTATAAAAAACTCTTT.

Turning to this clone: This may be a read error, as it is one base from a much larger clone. As DNA, the CDR3 is TGTGCCTTGCGGGAGGTGAGATGGAAAGAGTTGGGCAAAAAAATCAAGGTATTT. Protein product: CALREVRWKELGKKIKVF. V gene TRGV9 combines with J gene TRGJP. In the absence of a J gene in TCRdb, the DNA was matched to germline to assign it here. The CDR3 is 18 amino acids. Looked up from germline, CDR1 is GITISATS and CDR2 is ISYDGTV (reference sequence).